The source of this TCR beta chain is a study of STAT5B mutations in CD4+ large granular lymphocyte leukemia. Broader study findings: Main leukemic clonotypes were patient-specific, but roughly 25% appeared at low frequency elsewhere. Compared with healthy controls (2/35), patient top clones favored TRBV06 (8/27). Data were not HLA-matched across samples.

Germline lookup yields CDR1 SGHVS and CDR2 FQNEAQ. This CDR3 contains 17 residues. With 3 bases removed from V and 1 base from J, the gap between germline ends came to 17 bases. Sequencing was at survey level. The assay was immunoSEQ multiplex PCR, and TCRdb's table has in-frame clones only and misses some. The sample contains about 26,000 clones, around 81% of which appear only once. Note on this clone: Its antigen is not known.

The specimen was CD4+ T cells from blood buffy coats. This chain links TRBV7-8 with TRBJ2-3; D perhaps matches TRBD1 (5 bases). This TCR was sampled from a human donor in good health. CDR3 DNA sequence: TGTGCCAGCAGCTTCCCGCGCAGGGCCCAAGGCACAGATACGCAGTATTTT. It specifies CASSFPRRAQGTDTQYF.